This T cell receptor (beta chain) was sequenced during a study of Graves' ophthalmopathy and Graves' hyperthyroidism. Whole-study results and caveats: Most clonotypes expanded in thyroid above 0.001 frequency were present in blood too. Forecasting of ophthalmopathy progression by the model achieved about 71% sensitivity and around 77% specificity.

Over 18 months of follow-up, stable hyperthyroidism required that no ophthalmopathy appear. Patients were excluded if they had other autoimmune diseases or uncontrolled infections, and likewise if pregnancy or lactation applied. There are a few counts of this clonotype. Its specificity is unknown. RNA served as the template for amplifying TCR beta CDR3 regions. The workflow started with a first-round RT-PCR run with HTBI primers and then moved on to a second-round multiplex PCR. Via MiXCR, TCRdb re-called the multiplex PCR reads, giving one row per CDR3 protein. In the table there are about 390,000 distinct CDR3 sequences, 17% of which are singletons. Germline CDR1 is SGHRS and CDR2 is YFSETQ. The CDR3 has 15 amino acids. Trimming took 4 bases from V and 0 from J; bases not matched to a gene: 6.

The specimen sequenced was peripheral blood. This TCR was recovered from an adult woman with stable Graves' hyperthyroidism. The chain couples TRBV5-1 to TRBJ1-1, with 7 bases matching TRBD1. The CDR3 DNA follows: TGCGCCAGCAGCGTGCCCCAGGGGGTGAACACTGAAGCTTTCTTT. This codes for CASSVPQGVNTEAFF.